These 25 T cell receptor beta chains share one sample of origin, sequenced in a study of follicular helper T cells after annual influenza vaccination. The assay was immunoSEQ multiplex PCR, and TCRdb's table has in-frame clones only and misses some. The table has roughly 27,000 clones, roughly 80% seen once; the top ten hold 0.95% to 1.5%. As for time point: 2014-2015 season, pre-vaccination. Here the sequenced sample was CXCR5+ CD38- circulating T follicular helper cells from blood, taken on the day of influenza vaccination. The subset: circulating Tfh, non-naive CD4+CXCR5+PD-1+ (ICOS+CD38+ or ICOS-CD38-). These receptors were taken from an adult who received the influenza vaccine.

The genes are TRBV6-1 and TRBJ2-3; TRBD2 might be the D (5 bases). Between the trimmed V and J ends, which lost 9 bases and 5 bases, there was a span of 12 bases. The CDR3 length is 12 residues. Looked up from germline, CDR1 is MNHNS and CDR2 is SASEGT. CDR3 loop: CASSLLGDTQYF. CDR3 nucleotides: TGTGCCAGTTCTTTACTAGGAGATACGCAGTATTTT.

This clone is a singleton in its sample. The chain recombines TRBV5-1 with TRBJ2-7; 8 positions match TRBD1. The CDR3 length is 14 residues. Germline loops: CDR1 SGHRS, CDR2 YFSETQ. Trimming took 0 bases from V and 5 from J; bases not matched to a gene: 4. CDR3 sequence: CASSLAGGANEQYF. The CDR3 bases are TGCGCCAGCAGCTTGGCAGGGGGCGCGAACGAGCAGTACTTC.

The rearrangement links TRBV18 to TRBJ1-5, with 9 bases aligning to TRBD1. Germline V CDR1 and CDR2: KGHSH, LQKENI. CDR3 length: 15 residues. Trimming at V came to 5 bases and at J to 7 bases, leaving 9 bases not matched to a gene. DNA for the CDR3: TGTGCCAGCTCAGCGACTACAGGGGGCGGGCAGCCCCAGCATTTT. Translated: CASSATTGGGQPQHF.

This clone has just one count. The V and J genes are TRBV5-4 and TRBJ2-7, with D possibly matching TRBD1 (5 bases). The end of the DNA is better explained by TRBJ2-1, so the J call may be wrong. CDR1 is SGHNT and CDR2 is YYREEE in the germline V gene (reference sequence). CDR3 size: 16 residues. The CDR3 nucleotides read TGTGCCAGCTTATCCATAGGGGCTCTCTCCTACAATGAGCAGTTCTTC. Translated: CASLSIGALSYNEQFF.

J is TRBJ1-3 and V is TRBV29-1; 11 nucleotides align to TRBD1. The CDR3 runs 14 residues. The J segment lost 3 bases and the V segment lost 3 bases, leaving 1 base of the junction unmatched. Germline CDR1 and CDR2: SQVTM and ANQGSEA. CDR3 nucleotides: TGCAGCGTTGACGGGACAGGGGGTGGAAACACCATATATTTT. As protein: CSVDGTGGGNTIYF.

This clone appeared once. DNA for the CDR3: TGCGCCAGCAGCTCACCCGGGACTAGCGGGAGTGTGGGCACAGATACGCAGTATTTT. It yields the protein CASSSPGTSGSVGTDTQYF. The chain recombines TRBV5-1 with TRBJ2-3; 14 positions match TRBD2. Germline trimming cut 3 bases from V and 1 base from J; bases unmatched to any gene: 10. This CDR3 contains 19 residues. Germline V lookup: CDR1 SGHRS, CDR2 YFSETQ. The full variable domain, with the rest looked up from reference TRBV5-1 and TRBJ2-3, is KAGVTQTPRYLIKTRGQQVTLSCSPISGHRSVSWYQQTPGQGLQFLFEYFSETQRNKGNFPGRFSGRQFSNSRSEMNVSTLELGDSALYLCASSSPGTSGSVGTDTQYFGPGTRLTVL.

The chain recombines TRBV11-2 with TRBJ1-2; unclear D gene. Trimming removed 1 base at V and 6 bases at J, with 15 bases between. The length of the CDR3 is 15 residues. The V gene's germline CDR1 is SGHAT and CDR2 FQNNGV. The CDR3 DNA sequence: TGTGCCAGCAGCTTAGGGTCTTCAGGCCCCCATGGCTACACCTTC. As protein: CASSLGSSGPHGYTF.

V usage is TRBV5-3 and J usage is TRBJ1-4; D is ambiguous. TRBV5-3 has ORF status, its function being uncertain. The CDR3 is 16 amino acids. The V end lost 5 bases, the J end lost 12 bases, and 26 bases lay between the germline ends. DNA of the CDR3: TGTGCCAGAAGTTATTCGATTCGGCCCCCACGAGGAGAACTGTTTTTT. Its protein product is CARSYSIRPPRGELFF.

The chain employs TRBV5-4 and TRBJ1-4; D is possibly TRBD1 (6 bases). The CDR3 contains 16 residues. From germline, CDR1 is SGHNT and CDR2 YYREEE (reference sequence). V was cut by 0 bases and J by 5 bases, with 14 bases left in between. CDR3 nucleotides: TGTGCCAGCAGCTTGGGGTCGGGGGGCTCGAATGAAAAACTGTTTTTT. Translated, it gives CASSLGSGGSNEKLFF.

This chain connects TRBV2 to TRBJ2-4; unclear D gene. CDR1 is SNHLY and CDR2 is FYNNEI in the germline V gene. V lost 7 bases and J lost 5, with 6 bases in between. The CDR3 spans 11 residues. The CDR3 loop reads CASTRENIQYF. CDR3 nucleotides: TGTGCCAGCACTCGAGAAAACATTCAGTACTTC.

The chain joins TRBV15 to TRBJ2-3; the D gene is possibly TRBD2 (6 bases). CDR1 LNHNV and CDR2 YYDKDF come from the germline V gene (reference sequence). The CDR3 sequence is 12 residues long. V dropped 3 bases and J dropped 14 bases, with 15 bases sitting between them. The CDR3 DNA reads TGTGCCACCAGCAGGGGGGACTTAGCCCCGTATTTT. It translates to CATSRGDLAPYF.

The chain recombines TRBV11-2 with TRBJ2-7; D ambiguous. V lost 3 bases, J lost 0 bases, and 12 bases lay in between. In germline, CDR1 is SGHAT, CDR2 FQNNGV. The CDR3 has 15 residues. The CDR3 reads CASSFRQVRSYEQYF. The CDR3 nucleotides read TGTGCCAGCAGCTTCCGACAAGTACGCTCCTACGAGCAGTACTTC.

The chain combines TRBV6-1 with TRBJ1-3; D is unresolved. The CDR3 runs to 15 residues. The germline V and J ends were trimmed by 4 bases and 0 bases, with 10 bases remaining between them. The germline V gene has CDR1 MNHNS and CDR2 SASEGT. The CDR3 DNA reads TGTGCCAGCAGTGCAGGCAGAAGCTCTGGAAACACCATATATTTT. Translation: CASSAGRSSGNTIYF.

This clone was counted once. The chain couples TRBV6-6 to TRBJ2-3, with D possibly matching TRBD2 (6 bases). Trimming took off 4 bases at V and 1 base at J, with 12 bases between the two ends. CDR1 MNHNY and CDR2 SVGAGI come from the germline V gene (reference sequence). There are 15 residues in the CDR3. CDR3 sequence (DNA): TGTGCCAGCAGTTCCCCCGGGGAGGGCACAGATACGCAGTATTTT. Translating it yields CASSSPGEGTDTQYF.

V usage is TRBV30 and J usage is TRBJ2-7, with D hard to call. There are 11 residues in the CDR3. Per the germline V gene, CDR1 is GTSNPN and CDR2 is SVGIG (reference sequence). Trimming took 2 bases from V and 1 from J, leaving 3 bases between them. Here the CDR3 DNA reads TGTGCCTGGAGTTCATCCTACGAGCAGTACTTC. It codes for CAWSSSYEQYF.

The chain links TRBV7-9 to TRBJ2-7; 9 bases fit TRBD2. CDR1 is SEHNR and CDR2 is FQNEAQ in the germline V gene (reference sequence). The CDR3 covers 14 residues. V was clipped by 10 bases and J by 1 base; unmatched bases: 8. The CDR3 DNA sequence: TGTGCCACAGCGGCGGGGGGGATTTCCTACGAGCAGTACTTC. Amino acid sequence: CATAAGGISYEQYF.

The V and J genes are TRBV7-8 and TRBJ2-5, with 10 bases lining up with TRBD1. The CDR3 consists of 15 residues. Germline V CDR1 and CDR2: SGHVS, FQNEAQ. J was trimmed by 5 bases and V by 4 bases; bases with no gene match: 7. The CDR3 loop is CASSSRQGAGETQYF. CDR3 bases: TGTGCCAGCAGCTCCCGACAGGGGGCAGGTGAGACCCAGTACTTC.

V gene TRBV5-6 combines with J gene TRBJ2-7, with TRBD1 identical over 10 bases. This CDR3 comprises 15 residues. The junction had 6 bases not matched to a gene; V was cut back by 4 bases and J by 2 bases. Germline lookup yields CDR1 SGHDT and CDR2 YYEEEE. The CDR3 spells CASSPGTGVPYEQYF. CDR3 DNA sequence: TGTGCCAGCAGCCCCGGGACAGGGGTGCCCTACGAGCAGTACTTC.

The CDR3 DNA sequence: TGCGCCAGCAGCTTGGATGGGCAGGGATCATCCGGGGAGCTGTTTTTT. This encodes CASSLDGQGSSGELFF. The chain is built from TRBV5-1 and TRBJ2-2; a weak D match, TRBD1 (5 bases). CDR1 is SGHRS, CDR2 YFSETQ, per germline. This CDR3 region has 16 residues. Deletions cut 0 bases from V and 6 bases from J, with 15 bases between.

The chain uses TRBV11-2 and TRBJ2-1; 9 bases are a match to TRBD2. The CDR3 loop spans 16 amino acids. V dropped 5 bases and J dropped 7; count of bases not matched to a gene: 12. CDR1 SGHAT and CDR2 FQNNGV come from the germline V gene. The CDR3 region has the DNA TGTGCCAGCAGCCCTTATTTGCGGGGGGGCAGGAATGAGCAGTTCTTC. It encodes CASSPYLRGGRNEQFF.

In this sample, this clone turned up a few times. This chain links TRBV10-3 with TRBJ1-6, with no clear D. The CDR3 is 13 amino acids. In germline, CDR1 is ENHRY, CDR2 SYGVKD. Trimming took off 4 bases at V and 10 bases at J, with 11 bases between the two ends. CDR3 in DNA: TGTGCCATCAGTGGGTCGGGCCTCTCACCCCTCCACTTT. Amino acids: CAISGSGLSPLHF.

This chain uses TRBV5-5 with TRBJ2-1; TRBD2 is a possible D gene (6 bases). V was trimmed by 4 bases and J by 9 bases, leaving 20 bases between them. The V gene's germline CDR1 is SGHKS and CDR2 YYEKEE (reference sequence). The CDR3 totals 15 residues. CDR3 bases: TGTGCCAGCAGCGACGGGACTTCCAAAAGGCGTGAGCAGTTCTTC. Its protein product is CASSDGTSKRREQFF.

This chain connects TRBV2 to TRBJ2-4, with 7 bases matching TRBD2. Germline V CDR1 and CDR2: SNHLY, FYNNEI. With 4 bases clipped from V and 7 bases from J, the junction kept 10 bases outside the gene matches. This CDR3 spans 15 amino acids. Here the CDR3 reads CASSVVRTRGNIQYF. In nucleotides, the CDR3 is TGTGCCAGCAGTGTAGTACGGACTAGAGGGAACATTCAGTACTTC. Looking up the rest from reference TRBV2 and TRBJ2-4 gives the full variable domain: EPEVTQTPSHQVTQMGQEVILRCVPISNHLYFYWYRQILGQKVEFLVSFYNNEISEKSEIFDDQFSVERPDGSNFTLKIRSTKLEDSAMYFCASSVVRTRGNIQYFGAGTRLSVL.

The chain carries TRBV5-6 and TRBJ1-2; TRBD1 matches 11 bases. V shed 4 bases and J 8 bases; nucleotides not matched to a gene: 7. The CDR3 covers 14 residues. CDR1 is SGHDT, CDR2 YYEEEE, per germline. The CDR3 DNA is TGTGCCAGCAGCCGCGGACAGGGGGCCATCGGCTACACCTTC. Translation gives CASSRGQGAIGYTF. The complete variable domain, with remaining parts taken from reference TRBV5-6 and TRBJ1-2, reads DAGVTQSPTHLIKTRGQQVTLRCSPKSGHDTVSWYQQALGQGPQFIFQYYEEEERQRGNFPDRFSGHQFPNYSSELNVNALLLGDSALYLCASSRGQGAIGYTFGSGTRLTVV.

V gene TRBV9 combines with J gene TRBJ2-1; TRBD2 matches at 16 bases. Germline CDR1 SGDLS, CDR2 YYNGEE. The CDR3 runs 18 residues. Trimming cost V 0 bases and J 6 bases; bases outside gene matches: 6. As DNA, the CDR3 is TGTGCCAGCAGCGTAGAATTGGGGACTAGCGGGAGGGCCAATGAGCAGTTCTTC. This gives the protein CASSVELGTSGRANEQFF.